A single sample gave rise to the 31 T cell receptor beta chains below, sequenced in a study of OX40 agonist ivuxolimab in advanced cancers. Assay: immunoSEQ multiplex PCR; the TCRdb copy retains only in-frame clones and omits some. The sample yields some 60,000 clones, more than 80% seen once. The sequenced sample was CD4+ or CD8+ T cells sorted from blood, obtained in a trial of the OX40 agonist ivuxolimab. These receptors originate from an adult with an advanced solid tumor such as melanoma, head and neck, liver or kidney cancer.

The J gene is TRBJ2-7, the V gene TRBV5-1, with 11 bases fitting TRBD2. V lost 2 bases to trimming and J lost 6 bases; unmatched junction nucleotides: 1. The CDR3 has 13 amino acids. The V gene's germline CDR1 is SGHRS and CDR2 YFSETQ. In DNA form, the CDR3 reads TGCGCCAGCAGCTTCGGGACTAGCGGCGAGCAGTACTTC. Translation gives CASSFGTSGEQYF. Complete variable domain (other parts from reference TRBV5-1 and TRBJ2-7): KAGVTQTPRYLIKTRGQQVTLSCSPISGHRSVSWYQQTPGQGLQFLFEYFSETQRNKGNFPGRFSGRQFSNSRSEMNVSTLELGDSALYLCASSFGTSGEQYFGPGTRLTVT.

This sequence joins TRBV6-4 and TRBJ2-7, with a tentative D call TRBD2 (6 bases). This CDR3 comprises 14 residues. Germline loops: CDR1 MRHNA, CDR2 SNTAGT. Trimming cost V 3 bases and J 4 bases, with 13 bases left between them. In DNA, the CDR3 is TGTGCCAGCAGTGAGAGCGGGTCTTTTTACGAGCAGTACTTC. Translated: CASSESGSFYEQYF.

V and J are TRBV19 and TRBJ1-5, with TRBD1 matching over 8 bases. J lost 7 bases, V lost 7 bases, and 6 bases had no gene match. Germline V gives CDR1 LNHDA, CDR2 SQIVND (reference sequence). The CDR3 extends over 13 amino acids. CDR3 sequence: CASIQQGEQPQHF. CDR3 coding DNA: TGTGCCAGTATTCAACAGGGGGAACAGCCCCAGCATTTT.

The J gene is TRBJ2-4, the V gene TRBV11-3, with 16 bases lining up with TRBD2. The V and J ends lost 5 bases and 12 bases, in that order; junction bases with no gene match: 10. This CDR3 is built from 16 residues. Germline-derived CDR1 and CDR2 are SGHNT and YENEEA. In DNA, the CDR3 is TGTGCCAGCAGCCCTGGGACTAGCGGGAGGGATGTCAATCAGTACTTC. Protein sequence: CASSPGTSGRDVNQYF.

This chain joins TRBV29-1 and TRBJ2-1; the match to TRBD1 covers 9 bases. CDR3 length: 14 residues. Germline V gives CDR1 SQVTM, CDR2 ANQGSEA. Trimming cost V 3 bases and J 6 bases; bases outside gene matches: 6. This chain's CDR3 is CSVDHRTGVNEQFF. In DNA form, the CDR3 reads TGCAGCGTTGACCATAGGACAGGGGTCAATGAGCAGTTCTTC.

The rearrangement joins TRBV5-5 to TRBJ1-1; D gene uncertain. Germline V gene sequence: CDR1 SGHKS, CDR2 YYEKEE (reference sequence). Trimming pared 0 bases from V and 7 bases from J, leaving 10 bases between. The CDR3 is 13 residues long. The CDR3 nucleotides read TGTGCCAGCAGCTTGGGTCGCCGAGATGAAGCTTTCTTT. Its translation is CASSLGRRDEAFF.

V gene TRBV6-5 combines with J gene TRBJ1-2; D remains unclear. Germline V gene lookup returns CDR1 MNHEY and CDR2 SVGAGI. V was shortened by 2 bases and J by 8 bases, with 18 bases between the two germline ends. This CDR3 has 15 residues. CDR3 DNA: TGTGCCAGCAGTTACCACACGTACGGGAACAACGGCTACACCTTC. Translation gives CASSYHTYGNNGYTF.

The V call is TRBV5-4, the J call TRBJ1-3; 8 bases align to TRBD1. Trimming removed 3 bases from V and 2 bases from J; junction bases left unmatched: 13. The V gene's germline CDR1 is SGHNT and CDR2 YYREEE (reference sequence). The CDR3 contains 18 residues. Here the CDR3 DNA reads TGTGCCAGCAGCTCGCCCCGGGACAGGAGATCCGCTGGAAACACCATATATTTT. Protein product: CASSSPRDRRSAGNTIYF.

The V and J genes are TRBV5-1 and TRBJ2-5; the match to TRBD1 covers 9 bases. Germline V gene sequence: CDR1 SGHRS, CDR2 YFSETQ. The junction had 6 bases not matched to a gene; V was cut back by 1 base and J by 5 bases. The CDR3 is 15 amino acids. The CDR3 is CASSLMGQGVETQYF. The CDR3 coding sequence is TGCGCCAGCAGCTTGATGGGACAGGGAGTGGAGACCCAGTACTTC.

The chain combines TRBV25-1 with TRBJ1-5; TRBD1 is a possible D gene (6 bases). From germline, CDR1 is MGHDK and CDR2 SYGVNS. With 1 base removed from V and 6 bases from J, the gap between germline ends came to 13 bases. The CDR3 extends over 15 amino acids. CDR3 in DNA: TGTGCCAGCAGTGAATGGGGGGCTGAGGGTCAGCCCCAGCATTTT. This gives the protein CASSEWGAEGQPQHF.

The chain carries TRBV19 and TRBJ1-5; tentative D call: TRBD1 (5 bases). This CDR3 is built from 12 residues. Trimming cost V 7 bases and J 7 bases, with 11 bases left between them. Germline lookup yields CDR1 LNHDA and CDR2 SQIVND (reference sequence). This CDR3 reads CASMGGFQPQHF. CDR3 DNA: TGTGCCAGTATGGGGGGATTCCAGCCCCAGCATTTT.

CDR3 amino acids: CASSPYTGPEQYF. The DNA of the CDR3 is TGCGCCAGCAGCCCTTACACTGGTCCTGAGCAGTACTTC. V gene TRBV5-1 combines with J gene TRBJ2-7; D ambiguous. V dropped 4 bases and J dropped 7 bases, with 15 bases sitting between them. The CDR3 extends over 13 amino acids. CDR1 and CDR2 (germline): SGHRS, YFSETQ. The whole variable domain, remainder taken from reference TRBV5-1 and TRBJ2-7, is KAGVTQTPRYLIKTRGQQVTLSCSPISGHRSVSWYQQTPGQGLQFLFEYFSETQRNKGNFPGRFSGRQFSNSRSEMNVSTLELGDSALYLCASSPYTGPEQYFGPGTRLTVT.

The DNA of the CDR3 is TGCGCCAGCAGCCTGTTAAATTCACCCCTCCACTTT. Protein sequence: CASSLLNSPLHF. The V gene is TRBV5-1, the J gene TRBJ1-6; D gene uncertain. The CDR3 has 12 residues. Trimming cost V 4 bases and J 7 bases, with 6 bases left between them. Germline CDR1 reads SGHRS; CDR2 reads YFSETQ.

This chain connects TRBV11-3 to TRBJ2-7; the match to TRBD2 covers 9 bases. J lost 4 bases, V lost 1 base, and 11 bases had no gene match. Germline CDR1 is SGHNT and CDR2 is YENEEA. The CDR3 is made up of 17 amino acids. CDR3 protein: CASSLVVSGSFVYEQYF. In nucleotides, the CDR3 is TGTGCCAGCAGCTTAGTAGTTAGCGGGAGTTTCGTGTACGAGCAGTACTTC.

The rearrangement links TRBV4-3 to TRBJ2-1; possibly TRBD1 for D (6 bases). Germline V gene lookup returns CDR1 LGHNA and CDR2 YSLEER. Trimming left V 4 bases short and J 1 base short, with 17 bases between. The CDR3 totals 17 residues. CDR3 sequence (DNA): TGCGCCAGCAGCCTCCACCCCAGGGGAAGGTCCTACAATGAGCAGTTCTTC. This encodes CASSLHPRGRSYNEQFF.

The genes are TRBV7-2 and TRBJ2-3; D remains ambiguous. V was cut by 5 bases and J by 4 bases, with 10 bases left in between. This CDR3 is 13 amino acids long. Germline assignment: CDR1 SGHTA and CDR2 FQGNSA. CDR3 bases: TGTGCCAGCAGCACCCTTCGGGCAGATACGCAGTATTTT. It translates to CASSTLRADTQYF.

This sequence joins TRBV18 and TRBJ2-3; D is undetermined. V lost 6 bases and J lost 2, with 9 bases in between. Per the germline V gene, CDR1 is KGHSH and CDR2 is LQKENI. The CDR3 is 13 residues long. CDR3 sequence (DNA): TGTGCCAGCTCTCCCGCAGACACAGATACGCAGTATTTT. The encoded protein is CASSPADTDTQYF.

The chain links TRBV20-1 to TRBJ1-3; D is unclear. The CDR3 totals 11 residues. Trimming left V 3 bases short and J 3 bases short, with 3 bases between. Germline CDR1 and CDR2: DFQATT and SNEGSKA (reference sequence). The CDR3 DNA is TGCAGTGCTAGTTTTGGAAACACCATATATTTT. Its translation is CSASFGNTIYF.

The CDR3: CASSYSASGHSYEQYF. The CDR3 DNA sequence: TGTGCCAGCAGTTACTCGGCTAGCGGGCATTCCTACGAGCAGTACTTC. This chain joins TRBV6-6 and TRBJ2-7; 8 bases fit TRBD2. Germline-derived CDR1 and CDR2 are MNHNY and SVGAGI (reference sequence). This CDR3 region has 16 residues. Trimming removed 0 bases from V and 1 base from J; junction bases left unmatched: 5.

The CDR3 loop reads CASTKRGRATHEQYF. The CDR3 nucleotides are TGTGCCAGCACCAAACGGGGCAGGGCGACCCACGAGCAGTACTTC. The chain carries TRBV6-6 and TRBJ2-7; D possibly uses TRBD1 or TRBD2 (5 bases each). Germline CDR1 is MNHNY and CDR2 is SVGAGI (reference sequence). V lost 7 bases and J 5 bases, leaving 21 bases between the germline ends. This CDR3 is 15 amino acids long.

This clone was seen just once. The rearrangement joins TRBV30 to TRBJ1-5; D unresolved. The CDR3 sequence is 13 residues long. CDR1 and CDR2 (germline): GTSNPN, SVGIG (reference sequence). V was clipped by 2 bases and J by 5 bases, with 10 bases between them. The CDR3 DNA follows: TGTGCCTGGAGTATAGGGAACTATCAGCCCCAGCATTTT. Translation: CAWSIGNYQPQHF.

In nucleotides, the CDR3 is TGCGCCAGCAGCAAAAGACCGGGACTGGCAGGCAATGAGCAGTTCTTC. It codes for CASSKRPGLAGNEQFF. The chain recombines TRBV4-3 with TRBJ2-1, with a possible D match to TRBD2 (6 bases). Trimming cost V 5 bases and J 6 bases, with 20 bases left between them. In germline, CDR1 is LGHNA, CDR2 YSLEER. This CDR3 spans 16 amino acids.

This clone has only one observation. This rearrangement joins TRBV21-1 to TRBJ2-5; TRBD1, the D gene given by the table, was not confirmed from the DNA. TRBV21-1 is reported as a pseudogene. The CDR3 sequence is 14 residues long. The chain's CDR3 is CASSKPPQGETQYF. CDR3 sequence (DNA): TGTGCCAGCAGCAAACCTCCACAGGGCGAGACCCAGTACTTC.

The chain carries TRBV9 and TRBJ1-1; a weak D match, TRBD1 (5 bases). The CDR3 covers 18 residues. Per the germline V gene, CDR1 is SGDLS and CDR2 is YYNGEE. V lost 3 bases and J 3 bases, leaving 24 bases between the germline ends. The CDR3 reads CASSAQRAGKERDTEAFF. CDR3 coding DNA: TGTGCCAGCAGCGCTCAGCGGGCAGGGAAGGAGAGGGACACTGAAGCTTTCTTT. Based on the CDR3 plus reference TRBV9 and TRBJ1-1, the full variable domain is DSGVTQTPKHLITATGQRVTLRCSPRSGDLSVYWYQQSLDQGLQFLIQYYNGEERAKGNILERFSAQQFPDLHSELNLSSLELGDSALYFCASSAQRAGKERDTEAFFGQGTRLTVV.

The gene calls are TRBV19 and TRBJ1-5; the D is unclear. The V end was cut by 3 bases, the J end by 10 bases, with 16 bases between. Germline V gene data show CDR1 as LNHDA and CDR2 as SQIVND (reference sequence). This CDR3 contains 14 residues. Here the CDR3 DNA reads TGTGCCAGTAGTATCCTGTCCTCGTTCACTCCCCAGCATTTT. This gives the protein CASSILSSFTPQHF.

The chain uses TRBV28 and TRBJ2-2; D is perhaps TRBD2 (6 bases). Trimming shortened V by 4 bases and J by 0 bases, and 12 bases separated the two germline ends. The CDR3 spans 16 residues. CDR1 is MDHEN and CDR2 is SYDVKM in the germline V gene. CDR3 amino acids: CASSSVAAANTGELFF. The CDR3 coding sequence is TGTGCCAGCAGTTCGGTAGCGGCCGCGAACACCGGGGAGCTGTTTTTT.

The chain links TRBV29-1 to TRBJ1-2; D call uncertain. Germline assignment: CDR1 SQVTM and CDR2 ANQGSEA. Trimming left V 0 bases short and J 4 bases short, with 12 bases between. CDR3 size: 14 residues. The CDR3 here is CSVEDYLMGYGYTF. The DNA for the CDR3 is TGCAGCGTTGAAGATTACTTGATGGGCTATGGCTACACCTTC.

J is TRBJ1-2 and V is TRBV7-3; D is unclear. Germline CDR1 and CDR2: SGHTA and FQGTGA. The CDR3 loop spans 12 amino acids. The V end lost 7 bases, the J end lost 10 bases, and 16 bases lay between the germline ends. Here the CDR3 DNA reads TGTGCCAGCAATCCTTTAGCCAGCCACTACACCTTC. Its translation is CASNPLASHYTF.

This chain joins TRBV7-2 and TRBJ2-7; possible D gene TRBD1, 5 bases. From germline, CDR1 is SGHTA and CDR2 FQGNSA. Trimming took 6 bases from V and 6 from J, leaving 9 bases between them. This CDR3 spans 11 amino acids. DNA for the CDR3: TGTGCCAGCAGTCCAGGGCGCGAGCAGTACTTC. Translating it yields CASSPGREQYF.

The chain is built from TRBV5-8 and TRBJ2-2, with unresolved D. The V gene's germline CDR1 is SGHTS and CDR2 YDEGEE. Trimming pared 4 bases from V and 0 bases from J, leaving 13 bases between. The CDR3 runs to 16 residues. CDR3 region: CASSPWRRTNTGELFF. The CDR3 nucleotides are TGTGCCAGCAGCCCCTGGCGCCGCACGAACACCGGGGAGCTGTTTTTT.

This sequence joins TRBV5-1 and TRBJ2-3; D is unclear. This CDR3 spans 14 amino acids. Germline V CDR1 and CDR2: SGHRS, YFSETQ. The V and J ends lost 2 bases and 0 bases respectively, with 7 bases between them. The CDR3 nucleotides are TGCGCCAGCAGCTTAACGGCTAGCACAGATACGCAGTATTTT. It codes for CASSLTASTDTQYF.